Below, 26 T cell receptor beta chains from the same sample are listed, as sequenced in a study of Ad26.COV2.S vaccination and SARS-CoV-2 variants. Treatment in this sample: approximately 18 received Ad26.COV2.S at low or high dose, single or two shots; five or six received placebo; per-sample allocation not given. Sampling took place 63 days after the first vaccine or placebo injection. Repertoires were generated with immunoSEQ multiplex PCR, while TCRdb's copy carries only in-frame clones and drops some. The sample shows 400,000 to 450,000 clones, around 90% of them seen only once. Sequences were derived from peripheral blood, sampled in a trial of Ad26.COV2.S vaccine versus placebo. These receptors all come from a person between 18 and 65 years old who received the Ad26.COV2.S COVID-19 vaccine or a placebo.

This chain uses TRBV7-2 with TRBJ2-1; unclear D gene. The CDR3 spans 13 residues. The germline V and J ends were trimmed by 5 bases and 1 base, with 6 bases remaining between them. Germline assignment: CDR1 SGHTA and CDR2 FQGNSA. This chain's CDR3 is CASSTGSYNEQFF. The DNA for the CDR3 is TGTGCCAGCAGCACGGGTTCCTACAATGAGCAGTTCTTC.

J is TRBJ1-2 and V is TRBV6-5; D is unclear. Germline-derived CDR1 and CDR2 are MNHEY and SVGAGI. The CDR3 totals 13 residues. Trimming stripped 2 bases from V and 4 bases from J, with 8 bases between. The DNA of the CDR3 is TGTGCCAGCAGTTACCCTGGGAGCTATGGCTACACCTTC. It translates to CASSYPGSYGYTF.

This chain joins TRBV4-3 and TRBJ1-2; 8 positions match TRBD1. V lost 0 bases, J lost 8 bases, and 11 bases stayed unmatched. There are 16 residues in the CDR3. Germline assignment: CDR1 LGHNA and CDR2 YSLEER. The CDR3 loop is CASSQDLAGGVNGYTF. CDR3 nucleotide sequence: TGCGCCAGCAGCCAAGATTTGGCAGGGGGCGTAAACGGCTACACCTTC.

The V and J genes are TRBV6-1 and TRBJ2-7; TRBD1 might be the D (5 bases). The CDR3 contains 13 residues. Germline assignment: CDR1 MNHNS and CDR2 SASEGT. Trimming took 4 bases from V and 2 from J, leaving 9 bases between them. The CDR3 loop reads CASSVTVPYEQYF. CDR3 nucleotide sequence: TGTGCCAGCAGTGTGACAGTTCCCTACGAGCAGTACTTC.

The V and J genes are TRBV7-3 and TRBJ2-1; the match to TRBD2 covers 8 bases. V was pared by 5 bases and J by 2 bases, with 8 bases of the junction left unmatched. CDR3 length: 16 residues. Per the germline V gene, CDR1 is SGHTA and CDR2 is FQGTGA. The CDR3 reads CASSLSGSLPYNEQFF. The DNA of the CDR3 is TGTGCCAGCAGCCTCAGCGGGAGTCTCCCCTACAATGAGCAGTTCTTC.

The gene calls are TRBV15 and TRBJ1-1; TRBD1 is a possible D gene (5 bases). V dropped 1 base and J dropped 5 bases, with 17 bases sitting between them. Germline V gives CDR1 LNHNV, CDR2 YYDKDF (reference sequence). The CDR3 length is 16 residues. The CDR3 sequence is CATSRGVGRAETEAFF. The CDR3 DNA follows: TGTGCCACCAGCAGAGGGGTGGGCAGGGCGGAAACTGAAGCTTTCTTT.

V is TRBV30 and J is TRBJ2-7; 11 bases agree with TRBD1. V was clipped by 4 bases and J by 4 bases; unmatched bases: 6. The CDR3 is 14 amino acids. Germline CDR1 GTSNPN, CDR2 SVGIG (reference sequence). The CDR3 DNA reads as TGTGCCTGGAAATGGGGACAGGGGGAATACGAGCAGTACTTC. Protein product: CAWKWGQGEYEQYF. Full variable domain (rest looked up from reference TRBV30 and TRBJ2-7): SQTIHQWPATLVQPVGSPLSLECTVEGTSNPNLYWYRQAAGRGLQLLFYSVGIGQISSEVPQNLSASRPQDRQFILSSKKLLLSDSGFYLCAWKWGQGEYEQYFGPGTRLTVT.

This clone was seen only a few times. J is TRBJ1-3 and V is TRBV5-5, with D unclear. V lost 0 bases and J lost 7, with 5 bases in between. This CDR3 region has 12 residues. Per germline, CDR1 SGHKS and CDR2 YYEKEE (reference sequence). The CDR3 sequence: CASSLGLNTIYF. In DNA, the CDR3 is TGTGCCAGCAGCTTGGGACTTAACACCATATATTTT.

The chain links TRBV28 to TRBJ1-6; no clear D. The CDR3 extends over 10 amino acids. Germline V CDR1 and CDR2: MDHEN, SYDVKM. The CDR3 coding sequence is TGTGCGTCGGGTAATTCACCCCTCCACTTT. The encoded protein is CASGNSPLHF.

The rearrangement uses TRBV18 and TRBJ1-3; the D gene is possibly TRBD1 (5 bases). V was trimmed by 3 bases and J by 4 bases, leaving 13 bases between them. The CDR3 covers 15 residues. In germline, CDR1 is KGHSH, CDR2 LQKENI. This chain's CDR3 is CASSPGAGIGNTIYF. The CDR3 region has the DNA TGTGCCAGCTCACCTGGGGCAGGGATAGGAAACACCATATATTTT.

The chain has TRBV13 and TRBJ2-1, with D possibly being TRBD2 (5 bases). CDR3 length equals 17 residues. V lost 4 bases, J lost 6 bases, and 22 bases lay in between. CDR1 and CDR2 from the germline V gene are PRHDT and FYEKMQ (reference sequence). For the CDR3, the DNA is TGTGCCAGCAGCTCCCTAGCCCGGAGTGTTTCGGGCAATGAGCAGTTCTTC. Its translation is CASSSLARSVSGNEQFF.

J is TRBJ2-7 and V is TRBV11-2; 7 nucleotides agree with TRBD2. CDR1 is SGHAT and CDR2 is FQNNGV in the germline V gene. The CDR3 is 16 amino acids. After removal of 4 bases from V and 0 bases from J, the junction contained 9 bases not matched to a gene. The CDR3: CASSWTGTIDSYEQYF. For the CDR3, the DNA is TGTGCCAGCAGCTGGACCGGGACTATCGACTCCTACGAGCAGTACTTC.

J is TRBJ2-6 and V is TRBV24-1; D uncertain. V was shortened by 5 bases and J by 1 base, with 2 bases between the two germline ends. Germline V CDR1 and CDR2: KGHDR, SFDVKD. The CDR3 has 13 residues. CDR3 in amino acids: CATSASGANVLTF. The CDR3 nucleotides are TGTGCCACCAGTGCGTCTGGGGCCAACGTCCTGACTTTC.

CDR3 nucleotides: TGTGCCAGCAGCCTTAGCGGGATTTACTACGAGCAGTACTTC. Amino acid sequence: CASSLSGIYYEQYF. The rearrangement joins TRBV13 to TRBJ2-7, with 8 bases that match TRBD2. V trimming: 5 bases; J trimming: 3 bases; junction bases outside the gene matches: 6. Germline-derived CDR1 and CDR2 are PRHDT and FYEKMQ (reference sequence). This CDR3 contains 14 residues.

The rearrangement uses TRBV7-9 and TRBJ2-1, with 15 nucleotides matching TRBD2. CDR3 length: 19 residues. Germline assignment: CDR1 SEHNR and CDR2 FQNEAQ (reference sequence). J gave up 2 bases and V 5 bases, and 10 bases lay outside the gene matches. In nucleotides, the CDR3 is TGTGCCAGCAGCCCAAGTGGGACTAGCGGGAGGATCGCCTACAATGAGCAGTTCTTC. Residues: CASSPSGTSGRIAYNEQFF.

J is TRBJ2-5 and V is TRBV4-1, with 7 bases fitting TRBD2. The germline gives CDR1 MGHRA, CDR2 YSYEKL. The CDR3 is 15 residues long. V lost 2 bases to trimming and J lost 5 bases; unmatched junction nucleotides: 8. The CDR3 protein is CASSQNGGVRETQYF. CDR3 sequence (DNA): TGCGCCAGCAGCCAAAATGGGGGGGTCAGGGAGACCCAGTACTTC.

This chain joins TRBV29-1 and TRBJ1-2, with D unclear. V was pared by 0 bases and J by 4 bases, with 9 bases between. The germline gives CDR1 SQVTM, CDR2 ANQGSEA. This CDR3 comprises 13 residues. CDR3 sequence (DNA): TGCAGCGTTGAAGAGGTACAGATCTATGGCTACACCTTC. Its protein product is CSVEEVQIYGYTF. The variable domain in full, with the rest retrieved from reference TRBV29-1 and TRBJ1-2, is SAVISQKPSRDICQRGTSLTIQCQVDSQVTMMFWYRQQPGQSLTLIATANQGSEATYESGFVIDKFPISRPNLTFSTLTVSNMSPEDSSIYLCSVEEVQIYGYTFGSGTRLTVV.

V and J are TRBV5-4 and TRBJ2-1, with TRBD2 identical over 10 bases. CDR1 is SGHNT and CDR2 is YYREEE in the germline V gene (reference sequence). The V and J ends lost 8 bases and 0 bases, in that order; junction bases with no gene match: 5. There are 15 residues in the CDR3. CDR3 coding DNA: TGTGCCAGTACTAGCGGGGTTAGCTCCTACAATGAGCAGTTCTTC. As protein: CASTSGVSSYNEQFF.

The chain carries TRBV30 and TRBJ2-1, with TRBD2 matching 16 bases. Germline trimming cut 5 bases from V and 3 bases from J; bases unmatched to any gene: 7. Per the germline V gene, CDR1 is GTSNPN and CDR2 is SVGIG (reference sequence). The CDR3 sequence is 17 residues long. The CDR3 bases are TGTGCCTGGGCCGGGACTAGCGGGAGGGCCAACTACAATGAGCAGTTCTTC. It yields the protein CAWAGTSGRANYNEQFF. Full variable domain (remainder filled in from reference TRBV30 and TRBJ2-1): SQTIHQWPATLVQPVGSPLSLECTVEGTSNPNLYWYRQAAGRGLQLLFYSVGIGQISSEVPQNLSASRPQDRQFILSSKKLLLSDSGFYLCAWAGTSGRANYNEQFFGPGTRLTVL.

This chain links TRBV2 with TRBJ2-6; perhaps TRBD1 as D (6 bases). Trimming removed 5 bases at V and 0 bases at J, with 11 bases between. Germline V gene lookup returns CDR1 SNHLY and CDR2 FYNNEI. The CDR3 totals 16 residues. Here the CDR3 reads CASSPGHISGANVLTF. CDR3 DNA: TGTGCCAGCAGTCCGGGACACATCTCTGGGGCCAACGTCCTGACTTTC. The whole variable domain, remainder taken from reference TRBV2 and TRBJ2-6, is EPEVTQTPSHQVTQMGQEVILRCVPISNHLYFYWYRQILGQKVEFLVSFYNNEISEKSEIFDDQFSVERPDGSNFTLKIRSTKLEDSAMYFCASSPGHISGANVLTFGAGSRLTVL.

This chain connects TRBV9 to TRBJ2-5; 10 bases are shared with TRBD2. The length of the CDR3 is 16 residues. CDR1 is SGDLS and CDR2 is YYNGEE in the germline V gene. Trimming took 3 bases from V and 4 from J; bases not matched to a gene: 9. The CDR3 is CASSAGTSDVGETQYF. The CDR3 DNA reads as TGTGCCAGCAGCGCCGGGACTAGCGATGTTGGAGAGACCCAGTACTTC.

With regard to this clone: The same CDR3 also results from other DNA sequences found in this sample. For the CDR3, the DNA is TGTGCCAGCAGCTTAGTGAACACCGGGGAGCTGTTTTTT. It specifies CASSLVNTGELFF. The gene calls are TRBV11-3 and TRBJ2-2, with no clear D. Germline loops: CDR1 SGHNT, CDR2 YENEEA. Trimming shortened V by 1 base and J by 1 base, and 1 base separated the two germline ends. The CDR3 is made up of 13 amino acids.

This clone was observed once. The chain recombines TRBV28 with TRBJ2-5, with a weak D call TRBD1 (5 bases). Trimming removed 11 bases from V and 7 bases from J, with 17 bases in between. The CDR3 extends over 12 amino acids. Germline CDR1 is MDHEN and CDR2 is SYDVKM. In DNA, the CDR3 is TGTGCCCATGGGTCGGCTAGGGGGACCCAGTACTTC. This sequence encodes CAHGSARGTQYF.

The sample holds one count of this clone. The J gene is TRBJ1-5, the V gene TRBV7-2; weak D call: TRBD1 (6 bases). This CDR3 has 15 amino acids. Germline CDR1 and CDR2: SGHTA and FQGNSA. The V end lost 5 bases, the J end lost 3 bases, and 14 bases lay between the germline ends. CDR3: CASSPLPGDNQPQHF. CDR3 sequence (DNA): TGTGCCAGCAGCCCCCTCCCAGGGGACAATCAGCCCCAGCATTTT.

V and J are TRBV28 and TRBJ2-4; D possibly corresponds to TRBD2 (6 bases). This CDR3 is built from 16 residues. Trimming pared 3 bases from V and 2 bases from J, leaving 14 bases between. CDR1 is MDHEN and CDR2 is SYDVKM in the germline V gene. The CDR3 DNA reads as TGTGCCAGCAGTTTGGGTCAGGGAGGTTCCAAAAACATTCAGTACTTC. This translates into CASSLGQGGSKNIQYF.

This clone was found a few times. This chain uses TRBV28 with TRBJ1-3; TRBD1 is a possible D gene (5 bases). The CDR3 contains 16 residues. Germline V gives CDR1 MDHEN, CDR2 SYDVKM. V shed 3 bases and J shed 2 bases, with 14 bases lying between them. The CDR3 here is CASSFRGTITGNTIYF. CDR3 DNA: TGTGCCAGCAGTTTCCGTGGGACCATTACTGGAAACACCATATATTTT.